A selection of T cell receptor beta chains follows, all from one sample in a study of OX40 agonist ivuxolimab in advanced cancers. Method: immunoSEQ multiplex PCR; TCRdb's copy keeps in-frame clones and lacks some. The sample has just over 70,000 clones, roughly 84% seen once. The specimen comprised CD4+ or CD8+ T cells sorted from blood, sampled in a trial of the OX40 agonist ivuxolimab. Source of these receptors: an adult with an advanced solid tumor such as melanoma, head and neck, liver or kidney cancer. Both conserved end residues are part of each CDR3. Fields, in order: clone size, J gene, D gene, V gene, CDR3 DNA, CDR3 protein. A D gene is named only where the DNA matches it firmly. Only part of the rows carry a size: once, few, many, or a class if the clone is expanded.

size: NA; J: TRBJ1-1; D: NA; V: TRBV7-6; DNA: TGTGCCAGCAAAGAGAGGGAGTCAAGCACTGAAGCTTTCTTT; CDR3: CASKERESSTEAFF
size: NA; J: TRBJ2-5; D: NA; V: TRBV7-3; DNA: TGTGCCAGCAGCCCCGGGCCAGCTCAAGAGACCCAGTACTTC; CDR3: CASSPGPAQETQYF
size: NA; J: TRBJ2-7; D: NA; V: TRBV11-2; DNA: TGTGCCAGCAGCTTAGTAGGGGTGGAGCAGTACTTC; CDR3: CASSLVGVEQYF
size: NA; J: TRBJ1-5; D: TRBD1; V: TRBV5-8; DNA: TGTGCCAGCAGCCATCTTTGGGGACAGATCAATCAGCCCCAGCATTTT; CDR3: CASSHLWGQINQPQHF
size: NA; J: TRBJ1-2; D: NA; V: TRBV21-1; DNA: TGTGCCAGCAGCTTTTCCGGGACAGGGGGCTGTGGCTACACCTTC; CDR3: CASSFSGTGGCGYTF
size: NA; J: TRBJ2-5; D: NA; V: TRBV29-1; DNA: TGCAGCGTTCCACAGGGAGGTGGAGAGACCCAGTACTTC; CDR3: CSVPQGGGETQYF
size: once; J: TRBJ1-4; D: NA; V: TRBV7-9; DNA: TGTGCCAGCAGCTTTGCGGGCACGACTGAAAAACTGTTTTTT; CDR3: CASSFAGTTEKLFF
size: NA; J: TRBJ2-1; D: TRBD2; V: TRBV2; DNA: TGTGCCAGCAGTCGTAGCGGGCTGTCCTACAATGAGCAGTTCTTC; CDR3: CASSRSGLSYNEQFF
size: NA; J: TRBJ2-5; D: TRBD1; V: TRBV7-2; DNA: TGTGCCAGCAGCTTGACAGGGTTTGGGGAGACCCAGTACTTC; CDR3: CASSLTGFGETQYF
size: few; J: TRBJ2-5; D: NA; V: TRBV7-9; DNA: TGTGCCAACAGCAAAATAGCAGAGACCCAGTACTTC; CDR3: CANSKIAETQYF
size: NA; J: TRBJ2-3; D: NA; V: TRBV11-2; DNA: TGTGCCAGCAGCCTAGCAGGGGAGGATACGCAGTATTTT; CDR3: CASSLAGEDTQYF
size: once; J: TRBJ2-5; D: TRBD2; V: TRBV7-9; DNA: TGTGCCAGCACCAGGGGACTAGCGGAAGAGACCCAGTACTTC; CDR3: CASTRGLAEETQYF
size: NA; J: TRBJ1-1; D: TRBD1; V: TRBV10-3; DNA: TGTGCCATCAACCCGGGACAGGGGGTCCGTGAAGCTTTCTTT; CDR3: CAINPGQGVREAFF
size: NA; J: TRBJ1-1; D: NA; V: TRBV7-2; DNA: TGTGCCAGCAGCTTGTTCATGAACACTGAAGCTTTCTTT; CDR3: CASSLFMNTEAFF
size: NA; J: TRBJ1-5; D: NA; V: TRBV30; DNA: TGTGCCTGGAGGGGGCGAACCGATCAGCCCCAGCATTTT; CDR3: CAWRGRTDQPQHF
size: NA; J: TRBJ1-2; D: NA; V: TRBV10-3; DNA: TGTGCCATCAGGGCAGACCCTAACTATGGCTACACCTTC; CDR3: CAIRADPNYGYTF
size: NA; J: TRBJ1-2; D: NA; V: TRBV19; DNA: TGTGCCAGTAGTATTTATCAGGCCGGCGGCTACACCTTC; CDR3: CASSIYQAGGYTF
size: NA; J: TRBJ1-5; D: NA; V: TRBV18; DNA: TGTGCCAGCTCAGCAAACAGGGGCAATCAGCCCCAGCATTTT; CDR3: CASSANRGNQPQHF
size: once; J: TRBJ2-4; D: NA; V: TRBV11-2; DNA: TGTGCCAGCAGCTGGACAACGTTAGCCAAAAACATTCAGTACTTC; CDR3: CASSWTTLAKNIQYF
size: NA; J: TRBJ2-3; D: NA; V: TRBV7-6; DNA: TGTGCCAGCAGCTGGACAACAGCCACAGATACGCAGTATTTT; CDR3: CASSWTTATDTQYF
size: NA; J: TRBJ2-5; D: NA; V: TRBV7-2; DNA: TGTGCCAGCAGCTTAGAACAGGGAGGGGAGACCCAGTACTTC; CDR3: CASSLEQGGETQYF
size: NA; J: TRBJ1-1; D: TRBD1; V: TRBV28; DNA: TGTGCCAGCAGTTCGGACAGGGTTGCAAACACTGAAGCTTTCTTT; CDR3: CASSSDRVANTEAFF
size: NA; J: TRBJ2-2; D: TRBD2; V: TRBV7-9; DNA: TGTGCCAGCAGCTCTAGCGGGAGGTCCCTTTTGGATCCCGGGGAGCTGTTTTTT; CDR3: CASSSSGRSLLDPGELFF
size: NA; J: TRBJ2-7; D: NA; V: TRBV18; DNA: TGTGCCAGCTCACCAATGAACTACGAGCAGTACTTC; CDR3: CASSPMNYEQYF
size: once; J: TRBJ1-2; D: TRBD1; V: TRBV28; DNA: TGTGCCAGCAGTTTCCGTTCTGGACAGGGGTACGGCTACACCTTC; CDR3: CASSFRSGQGYGYTF
size: NA; J: TRBJ1-1; D: TRBD1; V: TRBV7-9; DNA: TGTGCCAGCAGCGCGAACAGGGGGCTGGGGACTGAAGCTTTCTTT; CDR3: CASSANRGLGTEAFF